These 9 T cell receptor beta chains share one sample of origin, sequenced in a study of cytomegalovirus exposure and HLA in healthy donors. With 60 Vbeta and 13 Jbeta primers, the PCR was carried out. Assay: immunoSEQ multiplex PCR; the TCRdb copy retains only in-frame clones and omits some. Of about 140,000 clones in the sample, roughly four fifths are singletons; the top ten hold 3% to 4%. The sequenced material came from PBMCs. These receptors came from a male donor in good health and CMV-seronegative.

The chain combines TRBV12-5 with TRBJ1-5; D call uncertain. Trimming removed 5 bases at V and 3 bases at J, with 14 bases between. The CDR3 contains 15 residues. Germline assignment: CDR1 LGHNT and CDR2 FRNRAP. The CDR3 DNA reads TGTGCTAGTGGTCCTTCCGACGGGTACAATCAGCCCCAGCATTTT. It codes for CASGPSDGYNQPQHF.

The chain combines TRBV29-1 with TRBJ2-1; TRBD2 is a possible D gene (5 bases). Trimming took 5 bases from V and 2 from J, leaving 10 bases between them. The germline gives CDR1 SQVTM, CDR2 ANQGSEA. The CDR3 has 13 amino acids. This CDR3 is CSVYPGTYNEQFF. CDR3 DNA: TGCAGCGTTTACCCCGGGACCTACAATGAGCAGTTCTTC.

The DNA of the CDR3 is TGCGCCAGCAGCCTAGGAGGGACTAGCTTGGAGACCCAGTACTTC. Protein: CASSLGGTSLETQYF. V usage is TRBV4-3 and J usage is TRBJ2-5; 9 nucleotides agree with TRBD2. Trimming at V came to 4 bases and at J to 5 bases, leaving 8 bases not matched to a gene. The CDR3 has 15 amino acids. Per the germline V gene, CDR1 is LGHNA and CDR2 is YSLEER.

This chain links TRBV29-1 with TRBJ1-2; possible D gene TRBD1, 5 bases. The V gene's germline CDR1 is SQVTM and CDR2 ANQGSEA. The CDR3 is 12 residues long. V was trimmed by 5 bases and J by 8 bases, leaving 15 bases between them. Here the CDR3 DNA reads TGCAGCGTTTCGTGGCAGGGCGAAGGCTACACCTTC. Protein sequence: CSVSWQGEGYTF.

The chain links TRBV29-1 to TRBJ2-3; 7 nucleotides match TRBD1. The CDR3 is 15 residues long. The V segment lost 7 bases and the J segment 2 bases; nucleotides outside the gene matches: 12. Germline V gene data show CDR1 as SQVTM and CDR2 as ANQGSEA. CDR3 DNA sequence: TGCAGCGGGAGACAGGGTACCCTTCCCACAGATACGCAGTATTTT. Protein sequence: CSGRQGTLPTDTQYF.

The chain employs TRBV27 and TRBJ1-4; the D is unclear. V gave up 4 bases and J gave up 3 bases, with 9 bases separating them. The CDR3 consists of 14 residues. The germline gives CDR1 MNHEY, CDR2 SMNVEV (reference sequence). The CDR3 nucleotides are TGTGCCAGCAGTTCCCTGCTATCTAATGAAAAACTGTTTTTT. It yields the protein CASSSLLSNEKLFF.

The chain employs TRBV7-9 and TRBJ2-1, with D perhaps TRBD1 (6 bases). Germline CDR1 SEHNR, CDR2 FQNEAQ (reference sequence). This CDR3 has 16 residues. The V end lost 5 bases, the J end lost 4 bases, and 18 bases lay between the germline ends. CDR3 DNA sequence: TGTGCCAGCAGCCCCCCTGGGGGCCGAAAATACAATGAGCAGTTCTTC. It encodes CASSPPGGRKYNEQFF.

This chain uses TRBV4-1 with TRBJ1-2, with D unclear. Germline assignment: CDR1 MGHRA and CDR2 YSYEKL. Trimming stripped 4 bases from V and 5 bases from J, with 17 bases between. The CDR3 extends over 15 amino acids. The CDR3 nucleotides read TGCGCCAGCAGCCCAGAAGCAGGCCTTGTGTATGGCTACACCTTC. This gives the protein CASSPEAGLVYGYTF.

This clone was seen only once. This chain joins TRBV28 and TRBJ2-1; 9 nucleotides align to TRBD2. This CDR3 region has 13 residues. Germline loops: CDR1 MDHEN, CDR2 SYDVKM. V was pared by 8 bases and J by 8 bases, with 7 bases of the junction left unmatched. CDR3 sequence: CASWRGGWDEQFF. The CDR3 DNA sequence: TGTGCCAGCTGGCGGGGGGGCTGGGATGAGCAGTTCTTC.